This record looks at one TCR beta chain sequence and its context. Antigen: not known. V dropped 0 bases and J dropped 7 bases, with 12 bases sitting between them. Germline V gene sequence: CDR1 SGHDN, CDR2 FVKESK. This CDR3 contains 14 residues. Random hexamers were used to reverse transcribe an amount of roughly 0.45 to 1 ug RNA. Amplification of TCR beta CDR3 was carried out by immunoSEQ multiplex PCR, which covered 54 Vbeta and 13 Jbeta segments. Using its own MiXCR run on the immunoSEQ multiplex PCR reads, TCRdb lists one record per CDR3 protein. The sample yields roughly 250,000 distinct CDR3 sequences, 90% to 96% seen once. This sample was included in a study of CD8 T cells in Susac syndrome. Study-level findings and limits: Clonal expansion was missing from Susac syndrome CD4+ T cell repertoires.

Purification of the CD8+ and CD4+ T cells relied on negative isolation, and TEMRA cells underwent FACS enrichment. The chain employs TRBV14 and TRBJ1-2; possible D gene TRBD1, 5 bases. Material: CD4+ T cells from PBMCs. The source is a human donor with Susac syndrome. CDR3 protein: CASSQDRQGGGYTF. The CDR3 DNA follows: TGTGCCAGCAGCCAAGATCGGCAGGGTGGTGGCTACACCTTC.